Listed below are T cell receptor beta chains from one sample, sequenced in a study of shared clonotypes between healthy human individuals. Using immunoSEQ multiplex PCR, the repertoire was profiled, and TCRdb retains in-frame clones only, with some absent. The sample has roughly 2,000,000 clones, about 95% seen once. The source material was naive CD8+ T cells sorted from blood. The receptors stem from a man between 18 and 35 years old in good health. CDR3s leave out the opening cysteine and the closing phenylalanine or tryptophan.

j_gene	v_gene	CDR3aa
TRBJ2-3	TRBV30	AWSLAGAEDTQY
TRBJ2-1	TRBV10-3	AINSEGSSYNEQF
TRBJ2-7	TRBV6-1	ASGVGALYEQY
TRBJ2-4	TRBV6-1	ASDIYGAKNIQY
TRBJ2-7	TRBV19	ASSTGGGYEQY
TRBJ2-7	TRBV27	ASGNLGQVGAYEQY
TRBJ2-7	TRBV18	ASSPRREGAYEQY
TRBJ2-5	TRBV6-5	ASSYLCLGPQETQY
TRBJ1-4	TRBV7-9	ASSTNDRATNEKLF
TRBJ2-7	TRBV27	ASSFGGIGAYEQY
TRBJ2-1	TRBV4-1	ASKDRAGATYNEQF
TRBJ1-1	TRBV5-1	ASSQDSETEAF
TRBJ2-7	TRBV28	ASSSSGGHYEQY
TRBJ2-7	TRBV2	ASSEAGGTGYEQY
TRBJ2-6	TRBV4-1	ASSQSGTGSGANVLT
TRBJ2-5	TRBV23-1	ASSQSWEGSQY
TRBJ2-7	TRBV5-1	ASSWGPTDSYEQY
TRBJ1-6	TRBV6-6	ASSWGQPNSPLH
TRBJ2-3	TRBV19	ASSVPSDGGYTDTQY
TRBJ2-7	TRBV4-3	ASSFRRSYEQY
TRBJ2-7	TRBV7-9	ASSYDTGAYEQY
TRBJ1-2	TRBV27	ASSARPGGGGYT
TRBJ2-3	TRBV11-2	ASRLTDTQY
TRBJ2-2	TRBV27	ASSFSGTGELF
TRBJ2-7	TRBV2	ASSDTGEKY
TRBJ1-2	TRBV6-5	ASSWDRYGYT
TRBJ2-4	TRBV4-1	ASSHTENIQY
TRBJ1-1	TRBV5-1	ASSPGTNTEAF
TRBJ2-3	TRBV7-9	ASSTGLAGGTDTQY